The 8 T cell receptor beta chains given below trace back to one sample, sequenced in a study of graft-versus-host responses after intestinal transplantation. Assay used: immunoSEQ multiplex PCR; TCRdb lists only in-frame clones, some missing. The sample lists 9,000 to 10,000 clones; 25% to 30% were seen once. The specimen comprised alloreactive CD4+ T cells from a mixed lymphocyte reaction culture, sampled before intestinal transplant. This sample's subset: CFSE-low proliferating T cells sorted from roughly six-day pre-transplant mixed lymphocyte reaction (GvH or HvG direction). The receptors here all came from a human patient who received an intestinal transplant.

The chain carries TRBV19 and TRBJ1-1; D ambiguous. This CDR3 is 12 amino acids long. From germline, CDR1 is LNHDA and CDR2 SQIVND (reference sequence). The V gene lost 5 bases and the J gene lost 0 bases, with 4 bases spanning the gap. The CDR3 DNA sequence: TGTGCCAGTAGTTGGGTGAACACTGAAGCTTTCTTT. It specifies CASSWVNTEAFF.

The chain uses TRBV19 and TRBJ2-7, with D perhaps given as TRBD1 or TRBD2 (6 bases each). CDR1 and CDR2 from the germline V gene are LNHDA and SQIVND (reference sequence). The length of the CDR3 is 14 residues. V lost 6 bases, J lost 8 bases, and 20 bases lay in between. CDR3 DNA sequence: TGTGCCAGTAGGAATGGAGGGGGAGCGCTCAAGCAGTACTTC. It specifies CASRNGGGALKQYF.

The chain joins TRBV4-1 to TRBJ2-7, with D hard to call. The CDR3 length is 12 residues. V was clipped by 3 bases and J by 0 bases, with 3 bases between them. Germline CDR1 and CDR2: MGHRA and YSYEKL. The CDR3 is CASSHPSYEQYF. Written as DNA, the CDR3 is TGCGCCAGCAGCCACCCCTCCTACGAGCAGTACTTC.

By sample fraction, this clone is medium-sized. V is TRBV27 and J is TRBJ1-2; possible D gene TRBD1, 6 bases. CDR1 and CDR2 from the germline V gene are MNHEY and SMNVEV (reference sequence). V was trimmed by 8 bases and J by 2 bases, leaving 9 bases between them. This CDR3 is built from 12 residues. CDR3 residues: CASSTGNYGYTF. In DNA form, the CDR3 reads TGTGCCAGCTCCACAGGGAACTATGGCTACACCTTC.

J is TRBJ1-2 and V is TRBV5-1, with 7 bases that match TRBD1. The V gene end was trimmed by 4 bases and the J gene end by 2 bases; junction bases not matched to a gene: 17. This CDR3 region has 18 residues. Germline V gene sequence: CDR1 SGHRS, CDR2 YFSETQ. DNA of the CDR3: TGCGCCAGCAGCATACCGTCGGGACAGAATCCCATCAACTATGGCTACACCTTC. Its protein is CASSIPSGQNPINYGYTF.

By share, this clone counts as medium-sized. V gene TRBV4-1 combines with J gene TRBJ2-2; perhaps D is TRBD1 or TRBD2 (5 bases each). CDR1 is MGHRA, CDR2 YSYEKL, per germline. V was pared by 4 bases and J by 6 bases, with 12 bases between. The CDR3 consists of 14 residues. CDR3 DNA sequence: TGCGCCAGCAGCCCCCCTGAGGGGTCCGGGGAGCTGTTTTTT. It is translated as CASSPPEGSGELFF.

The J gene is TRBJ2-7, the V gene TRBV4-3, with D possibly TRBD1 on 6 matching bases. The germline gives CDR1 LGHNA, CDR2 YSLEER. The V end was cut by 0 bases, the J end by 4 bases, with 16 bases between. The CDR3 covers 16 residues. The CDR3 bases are TGCGCCAGCAGCCAAGATCGAGGGACATACCCTTACGAGCAGTACTTC. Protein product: CASSQDRGTYPYEQYF.

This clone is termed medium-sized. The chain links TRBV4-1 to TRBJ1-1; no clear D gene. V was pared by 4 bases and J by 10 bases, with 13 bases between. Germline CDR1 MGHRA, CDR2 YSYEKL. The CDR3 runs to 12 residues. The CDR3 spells CASSPQGLGAFF. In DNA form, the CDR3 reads TGCGCCAGCAGCCCACAAGGGCTGGGAGCTTTCTTT.